This entry lists 19 T cell receptor beta chains sequenced from one sample in a study of T-cell reconstitution after alpha-beta-depleted transplantation in children. Using unique molecular identifiers, the investigators prepared the TCRbeta library. TCRdb itself ran the PCR reads through MiXCR, one entry per CDR3 protein. Of about 340,000 distinct CDR3 sequences listed, 13% are singletons. Sequenced material: PBMCs, taken from the stem cell graft. The source of these receptors is a human donor who donated a stem cell graft to a child with Fanconi anemia.

V gene TRBV29-1 combines with J gene TRBJ2-7; D unclear. This CDR3 comprises 12 residues. The V and J ends lost 4 bases and 5 bases respectively, with 12 bases between them. Germline V gives CDR1 SQVTM, CDR2 ANQGSEA. CDR3 region: CSVGWTANEQYF. The CDR3 DNA is TGCAGCGTTGGGTGGACCGCTAACGAGCAGTACTTC.

On this clonotype: The germline gene is not matched at one end of the junction; a read error may be the cause. The rearrangement links TRBV11-2 to TRBJ2-3; D unclear. Germline V gene data show CDR1 as SGHAT and CDR2 as FQNNGV. This CDR3 region has 15 residues. CDR3 amino acids: CASTGPLGLTSTADF. The CDR3 DNA follows: TGTGCCAGCACAGGTCCATTAGGGCTCACCTCCACCGCGGATTTT.

The table lists this clonotype with a few counts. This rearrangement joins TRBV2 to TRBJ2-2; possible D gene TRBD2, 6 bases. CDR3 length: 15 residues. Deletions cut 8 bases from V and 2 bases from J, with 15 bases between. Germline assignment: CDR1 SNHLY and CDR2 FYNNEI. The CDR3 DNA sequence: TGTGCCAGCGGAATAGGGACTGTTAACACCGGGGAGCTGTTTTTT. It translates to CASGIGTVNTGELFF.

CDR3 protein: CASTTRGGPEAFF. Written as DNA, the CDR3 is TGTGCCAGCACTACAAGGGGGGGCCCTGAAGCTTTCTTT. J is TRBJ1-1 and V is TRBV7-9; possibly TRBD1 for D (6 bases). CDR1 is SEHNR, CDR2 FQNEAQ, per germline (reference sequence). Trimming removed 7 bases from V and 6 bases from J, with 15 bases in between. This CDR3 is 13 amino acids long. The full variable domain, rest sourced from reference TRBV7-9 and TRBJ1-1, is DTGVSQNPRHKITKRGQNVTFRCDPISEHNRLYWYRQTLGQGPEFLTYFQNEAQLEKSRLLSDRFSAERPKGSFSTLEIQRTEQGDSAMYLCASTTRGGPEAFFGQGTRLTVV.

This clonotype was observed at least ten times. This CDR3 reads CASRRGGESYEQYF. The CDR3 DNA reads TGTGCCAGCAGACGGGGAGGAGAATCCTACGAGCAGTACTTC. The chain combines TRBV28 with TRBJ2-7; maybe TRBD2 (6 bases). This CDR3 is built from 14 residues. V shed 6 bases and J shed 1 base, with 13 bases lying between them. Germline loops: CDR1 MDHEN, CDR2 SYDVKM. Full variable domain (outside the CDR3, taken from reference TRBV28 and TRBJ2-7): DVKVTQSSRYLVKRTGEKVFLECVQDMDHENMFWYRQDPGLGLRLIYFSYDVKMKEKGDIPEGYSVSREKKERFSLILESASTNQTSMYLCASRRGGESYEQYFGPGTRLTVT.

This clonotype was observed at least ten times. The chain carries TRBV7-2 and TRBJ2-5; either TRBD1 or TRBD2 may fit D (5 bases each). The length of the CDR3 is 18 residues. CDR1 SGHTA and CDR2 FQGNSA come from the germline V gene. Trimming removed 3 bases at V and 0 bases at J, with 20 bases between. The CDR3 nucleotides read TGTGCCAGCAGCTTGAGCGACCCGGGACCCTGGTACCAAGAGACCCAGTACTTC. This gives the protein CASSLSDPGPWYQETQYF.

This clonotype was recorded at least ten times. The chain has TRBV4-2 and TRBJ1-1; the D gene is possibly TRBD1 (5 bases). CDR1 is LGHNA and CDR2 is YNFKEQ in the germline V gene. Trimming took off 3 bases at V and 3 bases at J, with 8 bases between the two ends. CDR3 length equals 13 residues. CDR3 loop: CASSHGGDTEAFF. In nucleotides, the CDR3 is TGTGCCAGCAGCCATGGGGGAGACACTGAAGCTTTCTTT.

The chain carries TRBV5-1 and TRBJ1-2, with TRBD1 matching 7 bases. CDR1 is SGHRS and CDR2 is YFSETQ in the germline V gene. V was clipped by 0 bases and J by 4 bases; unmatched bases: 3. The CDR3 consists of 14 residues. The CDR3: CASSLDRGGYGYTF. The DNA of the CDR3 is TGCGCCAGCAGCTTGGACAGGGGAGGCTATGGCTACACCTTC. The full variable domain, with the rest looked up from reference TRBV5-1 and TRBJ1-2, is KAGVTQTPRYLIKTRGQQVTLSCSPISGHRSVSWYQQTPGQGLQFLFEYFSETQRNKGNFPGRFSGRQFSNSRSEMNVSTLELGDSALYLCASSLDRGGYGYTFGSGTRLTVV.

This clonotype was seen only a few times. This chain links TRBV12-3 or TRBV12-4 with TRBJ1-1, with unresolved D. V lost 4 bases and J 0 bases, leaving 12 bases between the germline ends. The CDR3 totals 15 residues. CDR3: CASSSRGFLNTEAFF. The DNA of the CDR3 is TGTGCCAGCAGTTCGCGAGGGTTCCTGAACACTGAAGCTTTCTTT.

The gene calls are TRBV7-9 and TRBJ1-4; no clear D gene. This CDR3 region has 17 residues. Deletions cut 10 bases from V and 0 bases from J, with 21 bases between. Germline CDR1 SEHNR, CDR2 FQNEAQ (reference sequence). The CDR3, as DNA: TGTGCCATCAGTTTAGCTATGCCTGAAGCAACTAATGAAAAACTGTTTTTT. Translating gives CAISLAMPEATNEKLFF.

Many counts were recorded for this clonotype. The chain employs TRBV29-1 and TRBJ2-7; a possible D gene is TRBD2 (5 bases). CDR3 length equals 13 residues. The V end was cut by 4 bases, the J end by 6 bases, with 16 bases between. Germline V gives CDR1 SQVTM, CDR2 ANQGSEA. The CDR3 region has the DNA TGCAGCGTTGGTGAGGGCGCCGGGATCGAGCAGTACTTC. Translation gives CSVGEGAGIEQYF.

This clonotype was recorded only once. The V call is TRBV18, the J call TRBJ1-4; 7 nucleotides align to TRBD1. V dropped 6 bases and J dropped 4; count of bases not matched to a gene: 5. The CDR3 is 14 amino acids. CDR1 and CDR2 from the germline V gene are KGHSH and LQKENI. CDR3 nucleotides: TGTGCCAGCTCGCCTACAGGGGTTAATGAAAAACTGTTTTTT. Protein product: CASSPTGVNEKLFF.

As concerns this clonotype: One end of the junction varies from germline; a read error may be responsible. The rearrangement joins TRBV5-6 to TRBJ2-3; 9 positions match TRBD1. Germline V gives CDR1 SGHDT, CDR2 YYEEEE. The CDR3 is 16 amino acids. The CDR3 DNA sequence: TGTGCCAGCAGTTGGACAGGGGATTTCCGAGGAGATACGCAGTGTTTT. Amino acid sequence: CASSWTGDFRGDTQCF.

With respect to this clonotype: Just one base apart from a much larger clone, this may be a read error. The chain employs TRBV5-6 and TRBJ2-1, with unresolved D. From germline, CDR1 is SGHDT and CDR2 YYEEEE. Trimming removed 7 bases at V and 0 bases at J, with 14 bases between. The CDR3 has 15 amino acids. CDR3 DNA sequence: TGTGCCAGCTCACATGGGTGGAGCTCCTACAATGAGCAGTTCTTC. Its protein product is CASSHGWSSYNEQFF.

The chain carries TRBV7-8 and TRBJ1-5; D unclear. V was trimmed by 5 bases and J by 3 bases, leaving 14 bases between them. From germline, CDR1 is SGHVS and CDR2 FQNEAQ. This CDR3 spans 15 amino acids. The DNA for the CDR3 is TGTGCCAGCAGCCCTGACCGGGCCCTCAATCAGCCCCAGCATTTT. Amino acid sequence: CASSPDRALNQPQHF. The variable domain in full, completed from reference TRBV7-8 and TRBJ1-5, reads GAGVSQSPRYKVAKRGQDVALRCDPISGHVSLFWYQQALGQGPEFLTYFQNEAQLDKSGLPSDRFFAERPEGSVSTLKIQRTQQEDSAVYLCASSPDRALNQPQHFGDGTRLSIL.

The chain links TRBV7-2 to TRBJ2-7; 7 bases match TRBD2. From germline, CDR1 is SGHTA and CDR2 FQGNSA. Trimming cost V 6 bases and J 1 base; bases outside gene matches: 12. The CDR3 totals 16 residues. CDR3 bases: TGTGCCAGCAGTGGTCAGCTTGGGGGGGGATCCTACGAGCAGTACTTC. Its translation: CASSGQLGGGSYEQYF.

This clonotype was observed a handful of times. The V and J genes are TRBV5-1 and TRBJ1-1; D may be TRBD1 (5 bases). The CDR3 runs to 15 residues. CDR1 is SGHRS, CDR2 YFSETQ, per germline. Trimming removed 5 bases at V and 4 bases at J, with 18 bases between. CDR3 protein: CASRVRAESGTEAFF. For the CDR3, the DNA is TGCGCCAGCAGGGTCAGGGCCGAGTCTGGCACTGAAGCTTTCTTT. The full variable domain, its missing parts supplied by reference TRBV5-1 and TRBJ1-1, is KAGVTQTPRYLIKTRGQQVTLSCSPISGHRSVSWYQQTPGQGLQFLFEYFSETQRNKGNFPGRFSGRQFSNSRSEMNVSTLELGDSALYLCASRVRAESGTEAFFGQGTRLTVV.

The chain has TRBV12-3 or TRBV12-4 and TRBJ2-1; no definite D call. Trimming stripped 1 base from V and 2 bases from J, with 9 bases between. This CDR3 spans 15 amino acids. CDR3 coding DNA: TGTGCCAGCAGTTTAGAACGGGTAACCTACAATGAGCAGTTCTTC. It specifies CASSLERVTYNEQFF.

This clonotype was recorded many times. The chain joins TRBV10-3 to TRBJ1-3; D is unclear. Trimming pared 0 bases from V and 4 bases from J, leaving 13 bases between. The length of the CDR3 is 16 residues. The germline V gene has CDR1 ENHRY and CDR2 SYGVKD. The CDR3 nucleotides read TGTGCCATCAGTGAGTCGCGACCTTCAGGAGGAAACACCATATATTTT. It specifies CAISESRPSGGNTIYF.